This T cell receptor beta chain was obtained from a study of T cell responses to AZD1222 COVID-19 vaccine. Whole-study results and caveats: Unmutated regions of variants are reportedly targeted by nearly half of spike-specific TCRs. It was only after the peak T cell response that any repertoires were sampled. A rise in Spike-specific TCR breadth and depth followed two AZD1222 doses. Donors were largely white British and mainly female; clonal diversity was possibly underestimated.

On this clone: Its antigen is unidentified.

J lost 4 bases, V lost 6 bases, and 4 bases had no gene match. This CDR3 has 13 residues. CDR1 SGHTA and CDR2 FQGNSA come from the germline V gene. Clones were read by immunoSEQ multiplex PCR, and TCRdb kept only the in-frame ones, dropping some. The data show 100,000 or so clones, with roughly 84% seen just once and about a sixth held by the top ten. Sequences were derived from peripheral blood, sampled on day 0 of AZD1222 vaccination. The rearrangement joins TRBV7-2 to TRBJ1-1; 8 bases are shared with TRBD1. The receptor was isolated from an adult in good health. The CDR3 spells CASRQTGGTEAFF. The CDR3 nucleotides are TGTGCCAGCAGACAAACAGGGGGCACTGAAGCTTTCTTT.